Reported below is one T cell receptor beta chain. Generated by immunoSEQ multiplex PCR, the TCRdb table keeps only in-frame clones and is missing some. The top ten hold about 0.67% of the sample, which has about 22,000 clones, approximately 90% seen once. CDR3 size: 13 residues. CDR1 and CDR2 (germline): MNHEY, SVGAGI. V lost 5 bases, J lost 6 bases, and 11 bases lay in between. The sample comes from a study of T cell changes during pregnancy in multiple sclerosis. The sequence was obtained from a female donor with multiple sclerosis, enrolled in a pregnancy study. This chain links TRBV6-5 with TRBJ2-1; possibly TRBD2 for D (5 bases). The sample consisted of CD4+ T cells from peripheral blood mononuclear cells, taken in the third trimester of pregnancy. CDR3 DNA sequence: TGTGCCAGCAGTAGTCCTGCGGGCAATGAGCAGTTCTTC. It encodes CASSSPAGNEQFF.